The 9 T cell receptor beta chains below all came from one sample that was sequenced in a study of CD8+ T cells in alopecia areata. Stated treatment: oral pan-JAK inhibitor, 5-10 mg twice daily. The sequencing template was cDNA reverse transcribed from extracted RNA. Repertoires were generated with immunoSEQ multiplex PCR, while TCRdb's copy carries only in-frame clones and drops some. The table includes 250,000 to 350,000 clones, over 45% detected once. The sample was CD4+ T cells sorted from blood, taken at roughly week 53, from a patient treated with tofacitinib. These TCRs come from a human donor with alopecia areata.

The rearrangement joins TRBV2 to TRBJ2-3; no definite D call. Trimming removed 4 bases at V and 1 base at J, with 6 bases between. This CDR3 has 13 amino acids. Germline CDR1 reads SNHLY; CDR2 reads FYNNEI. CDR3 in DNA: TGTGCCAGCAGTGGTGGGGGCACAGATACGCAGTATTTT. It encodes CASSGGGTDTQYF.

The gene calls are TRBV27 and TRBJ2-6, with D unresolved. CDR3 size: 16 residues. Germline V CDR1 and CDR2: MNHEY, SMNVEV (reference sequence). V was pared by 4 bases and J by 2 bases, with 12 bases between. This CDR3 reads CASSSLSVPGANVLTF. The CDR3 DNA reads TGTGCCAGCAGTTCCCTAAGCGTCCCTGGGGCCAACGTCCTGACTTTC.

This chain connects TRBV30 to TRBJ1-6; D remains ambiguous. Trimming cost V 1 base and J 6 bases, with 19 bases left between them. Germline CDR1 GTSNPN, CDR2 SVGIG (reference sequence). The CDR3 spans 17 residues. CDR3 DNA sequence: TGTGCCTGGAGTGACGTACAATTTACAGCCTTTAATTCACCCCTCCACTTT. Translating gives CAWSDVQFTAFNSPLHF.

The V gene is TRBV29-1, the J gene TRBJ2-2; D is unclear. The CDR3 contains 14 residues. Germline assignment: CDR1 SQVTM and CDR2 ANQGSEA. Here the CDR3 DNA reads TGCACCGCCAAGGAGACGGGGAACACCGGGGAGCTGTTTTTT. Amino acid sequence: CTAKETGNTGELFF.

The chain links TRBV2 to TRBJ2-7; 9 bases align to TRBD1. The V gene's germline CDR1 is SNHLY and CDR2 FYNNEI. Losses at the gene ends were 5 bases for V and 2 bases for J; bases not matched to a gene: 7. CDR3 size: 15 residues. The CDR3 loop reads CASSLTGTGTYEQYF. In DNA form, the CDR3 reads TGTGCCAGCAGTTTAACCGGGACAGGGACCTACGAGCAGTACTTC.

V usage is TRBV7-2 and J usage is TRBJ1-6, with TRBD1 as a possible D gene (5 bases). The germline gives CDR1 SGHTA, CDR2 FQGNSA. Between the trimmed V and J ends, which lost 3 bases and 6 bases, there was a span of 12 bases. This CDR3 has 15 residues. In DNA, the CDR3 is TGTGCCAGCAGCTTGGGGGTGGTCGGTAATTCACCCCTCCACTTT. Translated, it gives CASSLGVVGNSPLHF. Full variable domain (outside the CDR3, taken from reference TRBV7-2 and TRBJ1-6): GAGVSQSPSNKVTEKGKDVELRCDPISGHTALYWYRQSLGQGLEFLIYFQGNSAPDKSGLPSDRFSAERTGGSVSTLTIQRTQQEDSAVYLCASSLGVVGNSPLHFGNGTRLTVT.

The table lists this clone with a count of one. The J gene is TRBJ1-2, the V gene TRBV7-2; 8 positions match TRBD1. This CDR3 is built from 15 residues. Germline CDR1 and CDR2: SGHTA and FQGNSA. The J segment lost 4 bases and the V segment lost 1 base, leaving 5 bases of the junction unmatched. CDR3 sequence (DNA): TGTGCCAGCAGCTTAGTTACCGGGACAGGCTATGGCTACACCTTC. Translated, it gives CASSLVTGTGYGYTF.

V gene TRBV19 combines with J gene TRBJ2-1; unclear D gene. Trimming cost V 3 bases and J 5 bases, with 11 bases left between them. CDR1 and CDR2 (germline): LNHDA, SQIVND (reference sequence). There are 14 residues in the CDR3. The CDR3 region has the DNA TGTGCCAGTAGTATCGGTCTCATTAACAATGAGCAGTTCTTC. Translated, it gives CASSIGLINNEQFF.

The sample holds one count of this clone. The rearrangement links TRBV5-1 to TRBJ2-7; the D is unclear. The CDR3 extends over 11 amino acids. Germline assignment: CDR1 SGHRS and CDR2 YFSETQ. Trimming pared 5 bases from V and 5 bases from J, leaving 8 bases between. Written as DNA, the CDR3 is TGCGCCAGCAGACTGACAAACGAGCAGTACTTC. Protein: CASRLTNEQYF.